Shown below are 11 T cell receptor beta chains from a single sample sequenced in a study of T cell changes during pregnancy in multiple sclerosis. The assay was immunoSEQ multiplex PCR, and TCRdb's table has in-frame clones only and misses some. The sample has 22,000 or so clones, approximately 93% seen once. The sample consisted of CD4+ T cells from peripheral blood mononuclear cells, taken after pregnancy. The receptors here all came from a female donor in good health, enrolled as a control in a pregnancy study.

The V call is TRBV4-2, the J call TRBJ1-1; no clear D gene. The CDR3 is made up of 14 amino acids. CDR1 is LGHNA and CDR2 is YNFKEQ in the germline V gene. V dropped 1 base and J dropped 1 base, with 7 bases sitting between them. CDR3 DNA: TGTGCCAGCAGCCAAGTTGGAGGGAACACTGAAGCTTTCTTT. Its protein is CASSQVGGNTEAFF.

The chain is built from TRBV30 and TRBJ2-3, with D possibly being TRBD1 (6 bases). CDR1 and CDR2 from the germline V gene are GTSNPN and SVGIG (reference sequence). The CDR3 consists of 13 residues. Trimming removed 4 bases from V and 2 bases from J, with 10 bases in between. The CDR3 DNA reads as TGTGCCTGGACCGGACAGCTCACAGATACGCAGTATTTT. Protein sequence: CAWTGQLTDTQYF.

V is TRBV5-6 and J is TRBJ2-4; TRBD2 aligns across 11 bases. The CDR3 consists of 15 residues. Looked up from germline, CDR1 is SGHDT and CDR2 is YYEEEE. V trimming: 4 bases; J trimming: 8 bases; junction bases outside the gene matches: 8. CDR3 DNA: TGTGCCAGCAGCACGGGGACTAGCGGTAGCGACATTCAGTACTTC. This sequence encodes CASSTGTSGSDIQYF. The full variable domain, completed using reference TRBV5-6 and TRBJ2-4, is DAGVTQSPTHLIKTRGQQVTLRCSPKSGHDTVSWYQQALGQGPQFIFQYYEEEERQRGNFPDRFSGHQFPNYSSELNVNALLLGDSALYLCASSTGTSGSDIQYFGAGTRLSVL.

CDR3 DNA sequence: TGTGCCAGTAGTATAGATGTCGTGTCAGGGGGACTTAACTATGGCTACACCTTC. It is translated as CASSIDVVSGGLNYGYTF. This chain joins TRBV19 and TRBJ1-2; TRBD1 matches at 7 bases. CDR1 is LNHDA and CDR2 is SQIVND in the germline V gene (reference sequence). This CDR3 is built from 18 residues. Unmatched junction bases numbered 11, after V lost 0 bases and J lost 1 base.

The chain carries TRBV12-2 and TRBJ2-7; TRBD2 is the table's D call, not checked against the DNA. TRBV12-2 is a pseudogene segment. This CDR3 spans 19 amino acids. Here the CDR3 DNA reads TGTGCAAGTCGCCCAGAAGGCGGTACGGATCTAGCGCTAAACTACGAGCAGTACTTC. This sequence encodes CASRPEGGTDLALNYEQYF.

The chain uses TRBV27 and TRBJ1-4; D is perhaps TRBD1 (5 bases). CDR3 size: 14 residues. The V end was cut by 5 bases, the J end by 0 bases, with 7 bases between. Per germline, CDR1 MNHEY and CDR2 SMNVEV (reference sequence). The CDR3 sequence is CASSGGATNEKLFF. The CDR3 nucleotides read TGTGCCAGCAGTGGAGGGGCAACTAATGAAAAACTGTTTTTT.

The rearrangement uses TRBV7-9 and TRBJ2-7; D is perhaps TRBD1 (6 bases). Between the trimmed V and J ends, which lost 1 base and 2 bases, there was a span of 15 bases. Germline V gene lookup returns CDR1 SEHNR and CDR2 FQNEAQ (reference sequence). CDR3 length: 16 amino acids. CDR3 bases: TGTGCCAGCAGCTTAGTCGGACAGCGGTCTACCTACGAGCAGTACTTC. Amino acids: CASSLVGQRSTYEQYF.

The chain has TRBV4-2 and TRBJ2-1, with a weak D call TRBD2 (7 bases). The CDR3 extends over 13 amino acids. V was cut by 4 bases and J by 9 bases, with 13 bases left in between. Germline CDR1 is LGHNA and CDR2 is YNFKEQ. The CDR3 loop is CASSPRGAGEQFF. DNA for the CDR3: TGTGCCAGCAGCCCTCGGGGGGCCGGTGAGCAGTTCTTC.

The CDR3 protein is CASRKSTGGASYEQYF. CDR3 bases: TGTGCCAGCAGAAAATCGACAGGGGGCGCGTCCTACGAGCAGTACTTC. The V gene is TRBV11-2, the J gene TRBJ2-7; TRBD1 matches 10 bases. CDR1 and CDR2 (germline): SGHAT, FQNNGV. Trimming removed 6 bases from V and 1 base from J; junction bases left unmatched: 9. The CDR3 spans 16 residues.

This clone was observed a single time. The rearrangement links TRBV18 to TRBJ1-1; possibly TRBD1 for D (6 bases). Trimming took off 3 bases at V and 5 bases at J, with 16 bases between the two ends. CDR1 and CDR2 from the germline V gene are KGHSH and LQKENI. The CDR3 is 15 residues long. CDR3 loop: CASSPGRQARTEAFF. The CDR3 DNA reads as TGTGCCAGCTCACCGGGGAGACAGGCGAGGACTGAAGCTTTCTTT.

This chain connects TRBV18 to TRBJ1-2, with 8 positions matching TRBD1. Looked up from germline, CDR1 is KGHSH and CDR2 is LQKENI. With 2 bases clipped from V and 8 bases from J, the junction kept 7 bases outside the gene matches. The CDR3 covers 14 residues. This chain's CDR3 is CASSPGRGPEGYTF. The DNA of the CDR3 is TGTGCCAGCTCACCAGGCAGGGGGCCTGAAGGCTACACCTTC.